This TCR beta chain emerged from a study of identical twins. The CDR3 totals 15 residues. CDR1 is LGHDT and CDR2 is YNNKEL in the germline V gene (reference sequence). V shed 10 bases and J shed 4 bases, with 22 bases lying between them. There were only healthy Caucasians among the donors. A remark on this clonotype: Its antigen is as yet unknown.

After template switching added a universal primer site, the resulting cDNA carried unique molecular identifiers. TCRdb reanalysed the 5' RACE reads using MiXCR and keeps one entry per CDR3 protein. The table records about 530,000 distinct CDR3 sequences, around 20% of them present only once. General study results and limits: Potential partial confounding of zero-insertion analyses by invariant MAIT and iNKT cells was noted.

The sample was also reused in another study, on yellow fever vaccine responses in identical twins.

The sequenced material came from CD4+ T cells sorted from blood. The receptor was derived from a woman aged 18-29 years in good health. V gene TRBV3-1 combines with J gene TRBJ2-5, with D unclear. The CDR3 spells CATCQVEGWGETQYF. The CDR3 coding sequence is TGTGCCACCTGCCAAGTGGAAGGCTGGGGAGAGACCCAGTACTTC.